This paragraph reports one T cell receptor (beta chain). This record comes from a study of T-cell memory formation after mild COVID-19. TCRdb re-called the 5' RACE reads through MiXCR, storing one row per CDR3 protein. The sample contains just over 300,000 distinct CDR3 sequences, approximately 19% of which appear only once. This TCR came from a man aged 18 to 30 who had mild COVID-19 (a few samples of this study predate the infection). Cell type and time point are not known. Sequenced input: PBMCs or a T cell subset sorted from them (not recorded which).

The CDR3 here is CASSPPTGVYEQYV. In nucleotides, the CDR3 is TGTGCCAGCAGTCCCCCAACGGGGGTCTACGAGCAGTACGTC. The J gene is TRBJ2-7, the V gene TRBV28; perhaps TRBD2 as D (6 bases). Trimming removed 5 bases at V and 3 bases at J, with 14 bases between. The CDR3 sequence is 14 residues long. From germline, CDR1 is MDHEN and CDR2 SYDVKM.